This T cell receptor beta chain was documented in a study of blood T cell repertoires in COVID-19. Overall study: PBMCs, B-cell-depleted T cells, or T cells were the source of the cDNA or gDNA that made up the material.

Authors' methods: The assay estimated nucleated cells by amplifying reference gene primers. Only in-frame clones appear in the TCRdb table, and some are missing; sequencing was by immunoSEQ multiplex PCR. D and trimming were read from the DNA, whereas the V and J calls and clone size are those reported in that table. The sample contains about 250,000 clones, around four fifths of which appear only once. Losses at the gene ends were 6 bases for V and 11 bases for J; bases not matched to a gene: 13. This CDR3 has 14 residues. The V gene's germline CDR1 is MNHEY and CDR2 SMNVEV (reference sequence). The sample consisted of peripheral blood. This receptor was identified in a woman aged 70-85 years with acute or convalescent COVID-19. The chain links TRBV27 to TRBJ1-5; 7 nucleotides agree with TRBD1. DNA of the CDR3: TGTGCCAGCAGCGAAAGACAGGGATTCTTGTCCCAGCATTTT. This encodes CASSERQGFLSQHF.